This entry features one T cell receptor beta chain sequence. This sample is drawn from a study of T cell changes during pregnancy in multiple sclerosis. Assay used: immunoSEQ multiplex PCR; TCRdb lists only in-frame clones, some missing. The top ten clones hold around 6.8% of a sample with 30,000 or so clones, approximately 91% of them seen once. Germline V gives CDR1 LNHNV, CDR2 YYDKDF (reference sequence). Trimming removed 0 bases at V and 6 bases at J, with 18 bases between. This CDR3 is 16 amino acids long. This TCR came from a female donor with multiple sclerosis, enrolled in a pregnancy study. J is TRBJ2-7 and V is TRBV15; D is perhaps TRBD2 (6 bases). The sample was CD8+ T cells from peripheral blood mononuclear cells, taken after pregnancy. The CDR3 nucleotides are TGTGCCACCAGCAGAGATCTGGCGGGGCCCGGGGGCGAGCAGTACTTC. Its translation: CATSRDLAGPGGEQYF.